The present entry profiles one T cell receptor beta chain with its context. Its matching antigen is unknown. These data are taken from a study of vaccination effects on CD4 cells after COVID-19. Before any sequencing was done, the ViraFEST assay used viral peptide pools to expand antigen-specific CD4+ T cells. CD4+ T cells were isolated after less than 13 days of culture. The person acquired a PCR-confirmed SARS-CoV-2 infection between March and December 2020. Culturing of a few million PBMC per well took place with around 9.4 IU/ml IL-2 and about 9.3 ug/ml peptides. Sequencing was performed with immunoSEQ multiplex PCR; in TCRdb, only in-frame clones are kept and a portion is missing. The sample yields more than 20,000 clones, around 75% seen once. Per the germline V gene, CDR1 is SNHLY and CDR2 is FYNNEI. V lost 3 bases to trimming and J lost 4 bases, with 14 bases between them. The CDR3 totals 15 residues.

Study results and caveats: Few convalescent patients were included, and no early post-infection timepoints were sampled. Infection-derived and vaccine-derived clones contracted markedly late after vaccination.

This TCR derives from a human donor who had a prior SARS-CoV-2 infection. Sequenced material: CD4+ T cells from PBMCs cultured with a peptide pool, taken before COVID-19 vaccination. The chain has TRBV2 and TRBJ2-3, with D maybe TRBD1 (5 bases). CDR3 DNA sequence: TGTGCCAGCAGTGATCGGGTAGTAGGGGCAGATACGCAGTATTTT. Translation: CASSDRVVGADTQYF.